This TCR beta chain was retrieved from a study of vaccination and CD4 T cells after COVID-19. Overall study: Cells were stimulated with overlapping spike peptide pools from SARS-CoV-2, HCoV-NL63, HCoV-OC43 and HCoV-229E.

About this clonotype itself: Antigen specificity is unknown.

Treatment meaning: approximately 10-day PBMC culture with coronavirus spike peptide pools or control peptides (ViraFEST assay). PCR positivity was dated March to December 2020, before US Alpha, Beta and Delta variants. Trimming shortened V by 8 bases and J by 2 bases, and 9 bases separated the two germline ends. Germline values: CDR1 SNHLY, CDR2 FYNNEI. The CDR3 extends over 12 amino acids. Study results and limitations: Median SARS-CoV-2-reactive clonotype numbers rose nonsignificantly, about 20 to 38. Data came from relatively few convalescent patients and lacked early post-infection timepoints.

An Oncomine TCR Beta short-read assay was used to sequence the DNA from cultured CD4+ T cells. In TCRdb, the PCR reads were re-called with MiXCR into one record per CDR3 protein. This sample has 7,000 to 9,000 distinct CDR3 sequences, with 50% to 70% found just once. V gene TRBV2 combines with J gene TRBJ2-5; no definite D call. The sequencing sample was made of CD4+ T cells from blood, cultured in vitro. The source of this sequence is a human donor who had recovered from COVID-19. The CDR3 loop reads CASSPAQETQYF. The CDR3 DNA reads as TGTGCCAGCTCGCCAGCTCAAGAGACCCAGTACTTC. The variable domain in full, completed from reference TRBV2 and TRBJ2-5, reads EPEVTQTPSHQVTQMGQEVILRCVPISNHLYFYWYRQILGQKVEFLVSFYNNEISEKSEIFDDQFSVERPDGSNFTLKIRSTKLEDSAMYFCASSPAQETQYFGPGTRLLVL.